Below, 10 T cell receptor beta chains from the same sample are listed, as sequenced in a study of cytomegalovirus exposure and HLA in healthy donors. Primers included in the PCR were 60 Vbeta and 13 Jbeta primers. The assay was immunoSEQ multiplex PCR, and TCRdb's table has in-frame clones only and misses some. The top ten clones hold approximately 3.9% of a sample with about 100,000 clones, about 85% of them seen once. Material: PBMCs. The receptors derive from a man younger than 45 in good health and CMV-seronegative.

This clone showed up just once. The rearrangement uses TRBV7-2 and TRBJ1-2; 8 bases agree with TRBD1. CDR1 is SGHTA and CDR2 is FQGNSA in the germline V gene. This CDR3 comprises 16 residues. The V gene end was trimmed by 5 bases and the J gene end by 8 bases; junction bases not matched to a gene: 16. CDR3 in DNA: TGTGCCAGCAGCCAATACCCGGGACAGGTCTCTATCGGCTACACCTTC. Its protein is CASSQYPGQVSIGYTF.

This clone was observed once. This rearrangement joins TRBV9 to TRBJ2-1; 14 bases are a match to TRBD2. V shed 4 bases, J shed 8 bases, and the junction held 11 bases outside the gene matches. The CDR3 covers 17 residues. The germline gives CDR1 SGDLS, CDR2 YYNGEE. CDR3 coding DNA: TGTGCCAGCAGCCCGACTAGCGGGAGGGGGTTCTTATATGAGCAGTTCTTC. Amino acid sequence: CASSPTSGRGFLYEQFF.

The chain joins TRBV7-9 to TRBJ2-7; D is uncertain. The V and J ends lost 5 bases and 5 bases respectively, with 7 bases between them. Germline lookup yields CDR1 SEHNR and CDR2 FQNEAQ (reference sequence). CDR3 length equals 11 residues. For the CDR3, the DNA is TGTGCCAGCAGCCCCCTCCACGAGCAGTACTTC. Its protein product is CASSPLHEQYF.

This chain connects TRBV14 to TRBJ2-4; the match to TRBD2 covers 11 bases. V dropped 3 bases and J dropped 6; count of bases not matched to a gene: 16. The CDR3 totals 19 residues. CDR1 is SGHDN, CDR2 FVKESK, per germline. CDR3 nucleotide sequence: TGTGCCAGCAGCCAGTTTGCTAGCGGGAGGCCTAGATACTTAAACATTCAGTACTTC. This gives the protein CASSQFASGRPRYLNIQYF.

This clone was recorded a few times. V gene TRBV29-1 combines with J gene TRBJ1-1; D might be TRBD1 (5 bases). In germline, CDR1 is SQVTM, CDR2 ANQGSEA. This CDR3 is built from 12 residues. V was clipped by 7 bases and J by 6 bases, with 15 bases between them. The CDR3 protein is CSAGPTGAEAFF. The CDR3 region has the DNA TGCAGCGCCGGTCCGACGGGGGCTGAAGCTTTCTTT.

This chain connects TRBV7-9 to TRBJ2-2, with TRBD1 identical over 9 bases. The CDR3 contains 18 residues. The V segment lost 5 bases and the J segment 2 bases; nucleotides outside the gene matches: 12. Germline loops: CDR1 SEHNR, CDR2 FQNEAQ (reference sequence). Here the CDR3 reads CASSPGDREGLNTGELFF. CDR3 in DNA: TGTGCCAGCAGCCCTGGGGACAGGGAGGGGTTAAACACCGGGGAGCTGTTTTTT.

The chain has TRBV27 and TRBJ2-2, with no clear D. Germline V CDR1 and CDR2: MNHEY, SMNVEV (reference sequence). V gave up 8 bases and J gave up 1 base, with 14 bases separating them. The CDR3 has 15 amino acids. CDR3 protein: CASGSNGRNTGELFF. The CDR3 DNA is TGTGCCAGCGGCTCTAATGGGCGGAACACCGGGGAGCTGTTTTTT.

The chain uses TRBV18 and TRBJ1-6, with 7 nucleotides matching TRBD1. CDR1 and CDR2 (germline): KGHSH, LQKENI. CDR3 length: 15 residues. Trimming removed 1 base from V and 5 bases from J; junction bases left unmatched: 2. CDR3 nucleotides: TGTGCCAGCTCACCACAGGGGGCGAATAATTCACCCCTCCACTTT. Translated: CASSPQGANNSPLHF.

The rearrangement uses TRBV7-9 and TRBJ1-1; no definite D call. The CDR3 runs 14 residues. Germline V CDR1 and CDR2: SEHNR, FQNEAQ (reference sequence). V was shortened by 5 bases and J by 6 bases, with 16 bases between the two germline ends. The CDR3 region is CASSPQSLKAEAFF. As DNA, the CDR3 is TGTGCCAGCAGCCCACAGTCTTTAAAGGCTGAAGCTTTCTTT.

The CDR3 protein is CAWSAGRQPQHF. The CDR3 nucleotides read TGTGCCTGGAGCGCAGGGAGGCAGCCCCAGCATTTT. This chain links TRBV30 with TRBJ1-5, with D tentatively TRBD1 (5 bases). CDR3 length: 12 amino acids. Germline CDR1 and CDR2: GTSNPN and SVGIG (reference sequence). V lost 3 bases and J 7 bases, leaving 10 bases between the germline ends.